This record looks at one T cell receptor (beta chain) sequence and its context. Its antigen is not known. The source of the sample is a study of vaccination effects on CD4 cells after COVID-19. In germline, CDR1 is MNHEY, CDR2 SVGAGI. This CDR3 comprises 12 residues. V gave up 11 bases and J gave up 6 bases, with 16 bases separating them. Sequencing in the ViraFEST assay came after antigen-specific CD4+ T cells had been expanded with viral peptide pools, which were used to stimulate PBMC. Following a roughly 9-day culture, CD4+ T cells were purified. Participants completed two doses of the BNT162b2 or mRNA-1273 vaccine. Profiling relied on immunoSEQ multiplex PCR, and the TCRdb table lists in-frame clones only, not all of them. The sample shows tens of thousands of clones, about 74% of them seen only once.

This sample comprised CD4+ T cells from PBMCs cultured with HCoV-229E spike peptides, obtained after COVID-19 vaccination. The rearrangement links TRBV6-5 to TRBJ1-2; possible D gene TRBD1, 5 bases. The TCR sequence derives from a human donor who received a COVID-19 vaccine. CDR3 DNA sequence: TGTGCCGTCCACGACAGTCTCAATGGCTACACCTTC. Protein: CAVHDSLNGYTF.